This passage covers 28 T cell receptor beta chains from one sample sequenced in a study of beta chain features in type 1 diabetes. Every isolated RNA sample was fully reverse transcribed, so sequencing captured expressed TCRB transcripts. Only in-frame clones appear in the TCRdb table, and some are missing; sequencing was by immunoSEQ multiplex PCR. The sample yields a few hundred thousand clones, 14% seen once. Sequenced sample: central memory CD4+ T cells from blood. Receptor source: a man younger than 45 in good health.

At least ten counts were recorded for this clone. V is TRBV19 and J is TRBJ2-2; no firm D call. This CDR3 contains 13 residues. Germline V lookup: CDR1 LNHDA, CDR2 SQIVND (reference sequence). Trimming cost V 8 bases and J 0 bases, with 7 bases left between them. The CDR3 loop reads CASDMANTGELFF. The CDR3 nucleotides are TGTGCCAGTGACATGGCGAACACCGGGGAGCTGTTTTTT.

This clone has just a few counts. This sequence joins TRBV28 and TRBJ2-5, with TRBD1 matching 7 bases. Germline lookup yields CDR1 MDHEN and CDR2 SYDVKM. The CDR3 is 14 amino acids. After removal of 4 bases from V and 1 base from J, the junction contained 3 bases not matched to a gene. CDR3 DNA sequence: TGTGCCAGCAGTTCGGACAGGTTCCAAGAGACCCAGTACTTC. This gives the protein CASSSDRFQETQYF.

V usage is TRBV5-6 and J usage is TRBJ1-2; D is unresolved. The V end lost 0 bases, the J end lost 8 bases, and 11 bases lay between the germline ends. The CDR3 length is 13 residues. Germline assignment: CDR1 SGHDT and CDR2 YYEEEE. The DNA of the CDR3 is TGTGCCAGCAGCTTGGCGGCAGAAATAGGCTACACCTTC. Its translation is CASSLAAEIGYTF.

In its sample, this clone was seen many times. The chain employs TRBV7-8 and TRBJ1-2; D ambiguous. CDR1 SGHVS and CDR2 FQNEAQ come from the germline V gene. Trimming shortened V by 6 bases and J by 4 bases, and 15 bases separated the two germline ends. CDR3 length: 14 residues. CDR3 nucleotides: TGTGCCAGCAGTCGGGTTGGGCAGATCTATGGCTACACCTTC. Its protein product is CASSRVGQIYGYTF.

A few counts support this clone. V gene TRBV7-9 combines with J gene TRBJ2-1, with a tentative D call TRBD2 (6 bases). The ends were cut back, 1 base at V and 11 bases at J, with 18 bases in the middle. The CDR3 is 15 amino acids. Germline V lookup: CDR1 SEHNR, CDR2 FQNEAQ (reference sequence). CDR3 protein: CASSLVRESTTKQFF. The CDR3 region has the DNA TGTGCCAGCAGCTTAGTCCGGGAGAGTACAACTAAGCAGTTCTTC.

The gene calls are TRBV30 and TRBJ1-2; D uncertain. Germline assignment: CDR1 GTSNPN and CDR2 SVGIG (reference sequence). V was pared by 0 bases and J by 5 bases, with 13 bases between. The CDR3 contains 14 residues. CDR3 region: CAWSVGSGGYGYTF. For the CDR3, the DNA is TGTGCCTGGAGTGTAGGGAGTGGAGGGTATGGCTACACCTTC.

CDR3 amino acids: CASSRQGGIYEQYV. CDR3 nucleotide sequence: TGTGCCAGCTCCCGACAGGGGGGTATCTACGAGCAGTACGTC. The chain joins TRBV18 to TRBJ2-7, with 9 positions matching TRBD1. Trimming cost V 6 bases and J 3 bases; bases outside gene matches: 6. This CDR3 spans 14 amino acids. Per germline, CDR1 KGHSH and CDR2 LQKENI.

A remark on this clone: A much larger clone is a single base away; this may be a read error. V and J are TRBV11-3 and TRBJ2-3, with 9 bases fitting TRBD1. Germline lookup yields CDR1 SGHNT and CDR2 YENEEA. This CDR3 is 14 amino acids long. The J segment lost 5 bases and the V segment lost 5 bases, leaving 5 bases of the junction unmatched. In DNA form, the CDR3 reads TGTGCCAGCAGCCCCGGACAGGGGAAAGATACGCAGTATTTT. Amino acid sequence: CASSPGQGKDTQYF.

The rearrangement links TRBV2 to TRBJ2-7; the D is unclear. Germline values: CDR1 SNHLY, CDR2 FYNNEI. The CDR3 loop spans 12 amino acids. V lost 1 base and J lost 12, with 13 bases in between. The CDR3: CASSEGTLGGYV. DNA of the CDR3: TGTGCCAGCAGTGAAGGGACGCTCGGTGGGTACGTC.

The chain couples TRBV5-6 to TRBJ2-7, with TRBD2 matching over 9 bases. Germline values: CDR1 SGHDT, CDR2 YYEEEE. Unmatched junction bases numbered 7, after V lost 2 bases and J lost 7 bases. This CDR3 has 14 residues. CDR3 coding DNA: TGTGCCAGCAGCTTTGGCGGGGGGGCTGTTGAGCAGTACTTC. It translates to CASSFGGGAVEQYF.

As concerns this clone: The sample contains more than one DNA sequence encoding this CDR3. The chain is built from TRBV9 and TRBJ2-5; D unresolved. CDR1 and CDR2 from the germline V gene are SGDLS and YYNGEE. The CDR3 has 12 residues. Trimming took off 5 bases at V and 4 bases at J, with 9 bases between the two ends. The CDR3 region has the DNA TGTGCCAGCAGTTTAGGAGTAGAGACCCAGTACTTC. Translation: CASSLGVETQYF.

The CDR3 DNA reads TGTGCCAGCAGTAGACAGGGTAGTGATGGCTACACCTTC. This sequence encodes CASSRQGSDGYTF. This rearrangement joins TRBV6-6 to TRBJ1-2, with 7 bases aligning to TRBD1. The CDR3 is 13 amino acids. V was clipped by 5 bases and J by 6 bases; unmatched bases: 6. Germline V lookup: CDR1 MNHNY, CDR2 SVGAGI (reference sequence).

This clone was counted at least ten times. This sequence joins TRBV4-1 and TRBJ1-3; no firm D call. This CDR3 contains 15 residues. CDR1 MGHRA and CDR2 YSYEKL come from the germline V gene. Between the trimmed V and J ends, which lost 0 bases and 3 bases, there was a span of 9 bases. The CDR3: CASSQDRAVGNTIYF. Here the CDR3 DNA reads TGCGCCAGCAGCCAAGATCGGGCGGTTGGAAACACCATATATTTT.

The chain carries TRBV4-2 and TRBJ2-7; D gene ambiguous. V was shortened by 0 bases and J by 3 bases, with 9 bases between the two germline ends. The CDR3 consists of 14 residues. Per germline, CDR1 LGHNA and CDR2 YNFKEQ. CDR3 protein: CASSQELRDYEQYV. The CDR3 DNA is TGTGCCAGCAGCCAAGAACTACGAGACTACGAGCAGTACGTC.

The chain carries TRBV5-6 and TRBJ2-3; TRBD2 aligns across 9 bases. This CDR3 region has 15 residues. The germline CDR1 and CDR2 sequences are SGHDT and YYEEEE. The V gene end was trimmed by 2 bases and the J gene end by 2 bases; junction bases not matched to a gene: 3. CDR3 protein: CASSFLAGYTDTQYF. The CDR3 region has the DNA TGTGCCAGCAGCTTTCTAGCGGGGTACACAGATACGCAGTATTTT.

Of note for this clone: In the same sample, other DNA sequences code for this CDR3. This sequence joins TRBV9 and TRBJ2-2; 12 positions match TRBD2. Germline CDR1 is SGDLS and CDR2 is YYNGEE. Losses at the gene ends were 6 bases for V and 2 bases for J; bases not matched to a gene: 2. This CDR3 comprises 15 residues. The CDR3 sequence is CASKTSGSNTGELFF. The CDR3 nucleotides are TGTGCCAGCAAGACTAGCGGGAGTAACACCGGGGAGCTGTTTTTT.

This clone was seen only a few times. V and J are TRBV25-1 and TRBJ1-1; D not certain. V lost 5 bases to trimming and J lost 4 bases, with 17 bases between them. This CDR3 comprises 15 residues. The germline CDR1 and CDR2 sequences are MGHDK and SYGVNS. The CDR3 DNA is TGTGCCAGCAGTCCGAACGTCGGGATTCTCACTGAAGCTTTCTTT. Amino acids: CASSPNVGILTEAFF. Full variable domain (missing parts from reference TRBV25-1 and TRBJ1-1): EADIYQTPRYLVIGTGKKITLECSQTMGHDKMYWYQQDPGMELHLIHYSYGVNSTEKGDLSSESTVSRIRTEHFPLTLESARPSHTSQYLCASSPNVGILTEAFFGQGTRLTVV.

The V call is TRBV11-2, the J call TRBJ2-5; TRBD2 matches 8 bases. The CDR3 has 19 residues. The V segment lost 3 bases and the J segment 5 bases; nucleotides outside the gene matches: 20. Germline lookup yields CDR1 SGHAT and CDR2 FQNNGV. CDR3 residues: CASSLNTGIAGYGGETQYF. DNA for the CDR3: TGTGCCAGCAGCTTGAACACCGGAATAGCGGGATACGGTGGGGAGACCCAGTACTTC. Full variable domain (remainder filled in from reference TRBV11-2 and TRBJ2-5): EAGVAQSPRYKIIEKRQSVAFWCNPISGHATLYWYQQILGQGPKLLIQFQNNGVVDDSQLPKDRFSAERLKGVDSTLKIQPAKLEDSAVYLCASSLNTGIAGYGGETQYFGPGTRLLVL.

J is TRBJ2-3 and V is TRBV4-1; TRBD2 is a possible D gene (5 bases). V gave up 0 bases and J gave up 1 base, with 14 bases separating them. CDR3 length: 17 amino acids. Germline V gene data show CDR1 as MGHRA and CDR2 as YSYEKL. CDR3 DNA: TGCGCCAGCAGCCAAGAGTGGAGTGCGGGCGGCACAGATACGCAGTATTTT. This codes for CASSQEWSAGGTDTQYF.

A few counts support this clone. The chain is built from TRBV5-1 and TRBJ2-3, with 10 bases that match TRBD1. Germline V gene lookup returns CDR1 SGHRS and CDR2 YFSETQ. Trimming cost V 4 bases and J 4 bases; bases outside gene matches: 0. The CDR3 loop spans 13 amino acids. The CDR3 loop is CASSGTGADTQYF. The CDR3 DNA sequence: TGCGCCAGCAGCGGGACAGGGGCAGATACGCAGTATTTT.

In its sample, this clone was seen many times. The rearrangement links TRBV4-1 to TRBJ2-1, with 8 bases matching TRBD1. The length of the CDR3 is 17 residues. Germline CDR1 reads MGHRA; CDR2 reads YSYEKL. V lost 3 bases and J lost 15; bases outside the gene matches: 22. Here the CDR3 DNA reads TGCGCCAGCAGCCAGATAGCCACGGACAGGGAATTGTTTCGTCGGTTCTTC. This translates into CASSQIATDRELFRRFF.

This chain uses TRBV9 with TRBJ2-1, with a tentative D call TRBD2 (6 bases). This CDR3 is 15 amino acids long. Germline CDR1 SGDLS, CDR2 YYNGEE. V gave up 3 bases and J gave up 10 bases, with 20 bases separating them. This CDR3 is CASSGRDPWGEEQFF. The CDR3, as DNA: TGTGCCAGCAGCGGCCGGGACCCCTGGGGGGAGGAGCAGTTCTTC.

This clone was seen ten or more times. The J gene is TRBJ2-7, the V gene TRBV10-3, with D unresolved. The CDR3 runs to 12 residues. The V and J ends lost 0 bases and 1 base respectively, with 1 base between them. CDR1 ENHRY and CDR2 SYGVKD come from the germline V gene. The CDR3 DNA reads as TGTGCCATCAGTGAGTCTTCCTACGAGCAGTACGTC. This codes for CAISESSYEQYV.

This clone has at least ten counts. The chain has TRBV4-2 and TRBJ2-1; 7 bases match TRBD2. Germline-derived CDR1 and CDR2 are LGHNA and YNFKEQ. The CDR3 totals 15 residues. With 4 bases clipped from V and 0 bases from J, the junction kept 3 bases outside the gene matches. In nucleotides, the CDR3 is TGTGCCAGCAGCCTAGCGGGCAGCTCCTACAATGAGCAGTTCTTC. Its protein is CASSLAGSSYNEQFF.

This clone was observed once. A much larger clone sits a single nucleotide away, making a read error possible. This sequence joins TRBV6-6 and TRBJ2-2; unclear D gene. The CDR3 is 14 amino acids. The germline V gene has CDR1 MNHNY and CDR2 SVGAGI (reference sequence). CDR3 amino acids: CASSAQVNIGELFF. CDR3 coding DNA: TGTGCCAGCAGCGCACAAGTTAACATCGGGGAGCTGTTTTTT.

Only a few counts were recorded for this clone. The chain carries TRBV6-5 and TRBJ1-1; TRBD1 is a possible D gene (5 bases). The CDR3 sequence is 15 residues long. V lost 0 bases to trimming and J lost 6 bases, with 14 bases between them. The germline V gene encodes CDR1 MNHEY and CDR2 SVGAGI. CDR3 sequence (DNA): TGTGCCAGCAGTTACTCGCGTTGGGGGGATGCTGAAGCTTTCTTT. This sequence encodes CASSYSRWGDAEAFF.

The rearrangement joins TRBV7-2 to TRBJ2-1; 10 positions match TRBD2. CDR3 length equals 15 residues. The ends lost 6 bases at V and 8 bases at J; junction bases unmatched: 10. CDR1 SGHTA and CDR2 FQGNSA come from the germline V gene. CDR3 sequence: CASRISSGSDYEQFF. CDR3 in DNA: TGTGCCAGCAGAATATCTAGCGGGAGTGACTATGAGCAGTTCTTC. The full variable domain, its missing parts supplied by reference TRBV7-2 and TRBJ2-1, is GAGVSQSPSNKVTEKGKDVELRCDPISGHTALYWYRQSLGQGLEFLIYFQGNSAPDKSGLPSDRFSAERTGGSVSTLTIQRTQQEDSAVYLCASRISSGSDYEQFFGPGTRLTVL.

The chain uses TRBV5-1 and TRBJ2-2; no definite D call. The CDR3 length is 13 residues. The germline CDR1 and CDR2 sequences are SGHRS and YFSETQ. Trimming took 2 bases from V and 1 from J, leaving 3 bases between them. The CDR3 reads CASSFKNTGELFF. The CDR3 DNA is TGCGCCAGCAGCTTTAAGAACACCGGGGAGCTGTTTTTT.